These 17 T cell receptor beta chains share one sample of origin, sequenced in a study of blood T cell repertoires in COVID-19. Generated by immunoSEQ multiplex PCR, the TCRdb table keeps only in-frame clones and is missing some. This sample carries 270,000 or so clones, approximately 90% of them seen once, and the ten largest clones take around 3%. The sequencing input was peripheral blood. The source is a young woman with active or convalescent COVID-19.

The sample holds one count of this clone. The chain uses TRBV5-6 and TRBJ1-2; TRBD1 agrees at 11 bases. The V gene end was trimmed by 3 bases and the J gene end by 3 bases; junction bases not matched to a gene: 4. This CDR3 is built from 15 residues. Germline CDR1 is SGHDT and CDR2 is YYEEEE. The CDR3 DNA reads as TGTGCCAGCAGCTGGGACAGGGGGTATTACTATGGCTACACCTTC. Translation gives CASSWDRGYYYGYTF. Combining the CDR3 with reference TRBV5-6 and TRBJ1-2 gives the whole variable domain DAGVTQSPTHLIKTRGQQVTLRCSPKSGHDTVSWYQQALGQGPQFIFQYYEEEERQRGNFPDRFSGHQFPNYSSELNVNALLLGDSALYLCASSWDRGYYYGYTFGSGTRLTVV.

A single count supports this clone. The chain employs TRBV6-5 and TRBJ1-2, with 7 bases that match TRBD1. The CDR3 has 12 amino acids. Germline V gene sequence: CDR1 MNHEY, CDR2 SVGAGI. With 8 bases clipped from V and 8 bases from J, the junction kept 8 bases outside the gene matches. The CDR3 DNA sequence: TGTGCCAGCCAAAGTGACAGGGAAGGCTACACCTTC. Translation gives CASQSDREGYTF.

The rearrangement uses TRBV5-6 and TRBJ1-2; D may be TRBD1 (5 bases). The V gene lost 1 base and the J gene lost 4 bases, with 8 bases spanning the gap. This CDR3 is built from 13 residues. CDR1 and CDR2 (germline): SGHDT, YYEEEE. The CDR3 is CASSLTGVYGYTF. The CDR3 nucleotides read TGTGCCAGCAGCTTGACAGGAGTCTATGGCTACACCTTC.

The chain links TRBV7-6 to TRBJ2-2; D is uncertain. The CDR3 consists of 14 residues. The germline CDR1 and CDR2 sequences are SGHVS and FNYEAQ. V was trimmed by 5 bases and J by 2 bases, leaving 9 bases between them. The CDR3 DNA is TGTGCCAGCAGCCTCTTTACTAACACCGGGGAGCTGTTTTTT. Its translation is CASSLFTNTGELFF.

The chain couples TRBV4-1 to TRBJ2-5, with a possible D match to TRBD2 (5 bases). This CDR3 is 15 amino acids long. CDR1 MGHRA and CDR2 YSYEKL come from the germline V gene. The V gene lost 1 base and the J gene lost 6 bases, with 15 bases spanning the gap. CDR3 in DNA: TGCGCCAGCAGCCAAGGGGGTCTAGCTACCCAGACCCAGTACTTC. Its translation is CASSQGGLATQTQYF.

The chain carries TRBV6-6 and TRBJ1-1; D not resolved. Trimming shortened V by 4 bases and J by 1 base, and 16 bases separated the two germline ends. In germline, CDR1 is MNHNY, CDR2 SVGAGI (reference sequence). The CDR3 has 16 residues. CDR3 DNA: TGTGCCAGCAGTTTAGGCGGTGGCGGAGGGAACACTGAAGCTTTCTTT. It yields the protein CASSLGGGGGNTEAFF.

The V gene is TRBV10-3, the J gene TRBJ1-1; the D gene is possibly TRBD1 (6 bases). Looked up from germline, CDR1 is ENHRY and CDR2 is SYGVKD. There are 12 residues in the CDR3. CDR3 loop: CATGGAPTEAFF. The CDR3 DNA reads TGTGCTACCGGGGGGGCCCCAACTGAAGCTTTCTTT.

Only a few counts were recorded for this clone. The chain employs TRBV19 and TRBJ1-1; TRBD1 matches at 8 bases. The CDR3 is made up of 15 amino acids. Per the germline V gene, CDR1 is LNHDA and CDR2 is SQIVND (reference sequence). V dropped 5 bases and J dropped 1; count of bases not matched to a gene: 6. CDR3 in DNA: TGTGCCAGTAGTGTACAGGGGGTACCGAACACTGAAGCTTTCTTT. This sequence encodes CASSVQGVPNTEAFF.

V and J are TRBV3-1 (or the pseudogene TRBV3-2) and TRBJ2-2; 9 bases agree with TRBD2. This CDR3 has 16 residues. CDR1 LGHDT and CDR2 YNNKEL come from the germline V gene (reference sequence). Unmatched junction bases numbered 6, after V lost 4 bases and J lost 3 bases. The CDR3 spells CASSRVAGADTGELFF. Here the CDR3 DNA reads TGTGCCAGCAGCCGGGTAGCGGGGGCCGACACCGGGGAGCTGTTTTTT.

The chain has TRBV10-2 and TRBJ1-5; 7 bases fit TRBD1. V was pared by 1 base and J by 7 bases, with 7 bases of the junction left unmatched. The CDR3 loop spans 15 amino acids. Per germline, CDR1 WSHSY and CDR2 SAAADI. The CDR3 DNA sequence: TGCGCCAGCAGTGAGTTGACAGGGCCGGGGCAGCCCCAGCATTTT. Its translation: CASSELTGPGQPQHF.

The chain carries TRBV29-1 and TRBJ2-5; D call uncertain. Germline loops: CDR1 SQVTM, CDR2 ANQGSEA. Trimming removed 0 bases from V and 0 bases from J, with 11 bases in between. CDR3 length equals 15 residues. The CDR3 sequence is CSVEDVSGHQETQYF. The CDR3 DNA reads TGCAGCGTTGAAGATGTCAGTGGCCACCAAGAGACCCAGTACTTC.

The genes are TRBV5-6 and TRBJ2-3; TRBD2 agrees at 9 bases. V shed 0 bases and J 3 bases; nucleotides not matched to a gene: 5. The CDR3 is 16 amino acids. Germline V gene data show CDR1 as SGHDT and CDR2 as YYEEEE. The CDR3 coding sequence is TGTGCCAGCAGCTTGGCGCTAGCGGGGAGGACAGATACGCAGTATTTT. Translated, it gives CASSLALAGRTDTQYF.

The V call is TRBV6-5, the J call TRBJ1-2; maybe TRBD1 (6 bases). Trimming removed 4 bases from V and 2 bases from J, with 14 bases in between. The germline V gene encodes CDR1 MNHEY and CDR2 SVGAGI. This CDR3 spans 15 amino acids. In DNA, the CDR3 is TGTGCCAGCAGTTCCCTCGGCAGGGGAAACTATGGCTACACCTTC. This codes for CASSSLGRGNYGYTF.

The chain employs TRBV27 and TRBJ2-1; possible D gene TRBD2, 5 bases. Looked up from germline, CDR1 is MNHEY and CDR2 is SMNVEV (reference sequence). This CDR3 region has 12 residues. V lost 4 bases, J lost 15 bases, and 16 bases lay in between. DNA for the CDR3: TGTGCCAGCAGTTCCCCCGCGCGGAGGCCGTTCTTC. Translating it yields CASSSPARRPFF.

The J gene is TRBJ1-5, the V gene TRBV9; D not certain. The V end lost 0 bases, the J end lost 4 bases, and 11 bases lay between the germline ends. CDR3 length: 15 residues. Per the germline V gene, CDR1 is SGDLS and CDR2 is YYNGEE. CDR3 residues: CASSVGSGPNQPQHF. The CDR3 region has the DNA TGTGCCAGCAGCGTAGGCAGCGGACCGAATCAGCCCCAGCATTTT. The whole variable domain, filled in from reference TRBV9 and TRBJ1-5, reads DSGVTQTPKHLITATGQRVTLRCSPRSGDLSVYWYQQSLDQGLQFLIQYYNGEERAKGNILERFSAQQFPDLHSELNLSSLELGDSALYFCASSVGSGPNQPQHFGDGTRLSIL.

The rearrangement uses TRBV4-3 and TRBJ1-5; tentatively, D is TRBD1 (5 bases). Between the trimmed V and J ends, which lost 0 bases and 4 bases, there was a span of 7 bases. The CDR3 sequence is 14 residues long. In germline, CDR1 is LGHNA, CDR2 YSLEER. CDR3 residues: CASSQDRGNQPQHF. The CDR3 DNA sequence: TGCGCCAGCAGCCAAGATCGGGGGAATCAGCCCCAGCATTTT.

V gene TRBV19 combines with J gene TRBJ1-2, with D perhaps matching TRBD1 (5 bases). The CDR3 spans 14 residues. V was cut by 4 bases and J by 4 bases, with 13 bases left in between. Per germline, CDR1 LNHDA and CDR2 SQIVND (reference sequence). The CDR3 is CASSTDRGTYGYTF. CDR3 DNA sequence: TGTGCCAGTAGTACCGACAGAGGCACCTATGGCTACACCTTC.